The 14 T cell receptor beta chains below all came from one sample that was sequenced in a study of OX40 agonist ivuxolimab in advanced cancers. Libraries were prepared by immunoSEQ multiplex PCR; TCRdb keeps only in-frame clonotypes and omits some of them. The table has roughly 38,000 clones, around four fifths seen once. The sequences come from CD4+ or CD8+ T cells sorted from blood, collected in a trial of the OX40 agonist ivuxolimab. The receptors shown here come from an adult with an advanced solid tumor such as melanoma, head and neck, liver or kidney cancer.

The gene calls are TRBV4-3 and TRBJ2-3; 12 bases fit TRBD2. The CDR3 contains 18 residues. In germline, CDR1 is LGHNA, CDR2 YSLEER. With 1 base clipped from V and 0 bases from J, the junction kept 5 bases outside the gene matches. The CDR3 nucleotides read TGCGCCAGCAGCCAAGTTCTAGCGGGAGGGTGGAGCACAGATACGCAGTATTTT. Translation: CASSQVLAGGWSTDTQYF.

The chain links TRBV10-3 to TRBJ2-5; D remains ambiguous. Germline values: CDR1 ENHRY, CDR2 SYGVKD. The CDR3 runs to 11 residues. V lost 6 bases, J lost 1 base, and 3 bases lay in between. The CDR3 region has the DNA TGTGCCATCAGAGTCCAAGAGACCCAGTACTTC. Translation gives CAIRVQETQYF.

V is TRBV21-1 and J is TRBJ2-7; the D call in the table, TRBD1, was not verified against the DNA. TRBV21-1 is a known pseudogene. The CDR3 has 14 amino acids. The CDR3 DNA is TGTGCCAGCAGCGGCCCGGACAGGGCTCACGAGCAGTACTTC. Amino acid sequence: CASSGPDRAHEQYF.

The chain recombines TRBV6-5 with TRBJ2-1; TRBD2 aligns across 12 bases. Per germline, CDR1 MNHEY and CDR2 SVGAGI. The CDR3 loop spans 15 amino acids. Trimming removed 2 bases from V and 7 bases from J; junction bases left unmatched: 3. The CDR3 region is CASSYRTSGTNEQFF. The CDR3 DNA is TGTGCCAGCAGTTACAGGACTAGCGGGACGAATGAGCAGTTCTTC.

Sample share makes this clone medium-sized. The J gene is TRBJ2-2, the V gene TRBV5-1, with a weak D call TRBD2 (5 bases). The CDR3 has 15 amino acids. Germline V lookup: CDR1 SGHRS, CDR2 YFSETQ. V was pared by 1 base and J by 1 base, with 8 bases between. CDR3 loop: CASSLTTMNTGELFF. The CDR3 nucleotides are TGCGCCAGCAGCTTGACGACTATGAACACCGGGGAGCTGTTTTTT.

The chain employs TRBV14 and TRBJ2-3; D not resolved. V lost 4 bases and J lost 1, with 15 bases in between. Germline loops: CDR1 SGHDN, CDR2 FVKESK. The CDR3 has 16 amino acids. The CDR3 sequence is CASSLLSWTRTDTQYF. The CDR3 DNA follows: TGTGCCAGCAGCCTCCTCTCCTGGACCCGCACAGATACGCAGTATTTT.

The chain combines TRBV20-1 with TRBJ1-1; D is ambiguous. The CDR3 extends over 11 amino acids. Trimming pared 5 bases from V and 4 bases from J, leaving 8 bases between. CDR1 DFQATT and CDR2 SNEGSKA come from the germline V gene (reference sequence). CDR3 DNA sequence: TGCAGTGCTCAAAAGGGCACTGAAGCTTTCTTT. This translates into CSAQKGTEAFF.

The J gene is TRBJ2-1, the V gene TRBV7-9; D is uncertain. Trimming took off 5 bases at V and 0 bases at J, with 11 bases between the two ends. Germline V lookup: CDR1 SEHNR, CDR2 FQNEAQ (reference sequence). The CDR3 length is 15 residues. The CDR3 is CASSRAVSSYNEQFF. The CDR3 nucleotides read TGTGCCAGCAGCCGCGCGGTGAGCTCCTACAATGAGCAGTTCTTC. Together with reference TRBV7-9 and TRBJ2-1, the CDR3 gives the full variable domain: DTGVSQNPRHKITKRGQNVTFRCDPISEHNRLYWYRQTLGQGPEFLTYFQNEAQLEKSRLLSDRFSAERPKGSFSTLEIQRTEQGDSAMYLCASSRAVSSYNEQFFGPGTRLTVL.

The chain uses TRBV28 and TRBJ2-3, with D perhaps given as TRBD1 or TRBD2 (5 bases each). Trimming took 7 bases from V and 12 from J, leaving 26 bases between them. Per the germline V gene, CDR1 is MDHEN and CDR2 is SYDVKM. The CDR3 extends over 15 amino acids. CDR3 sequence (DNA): TGTGCCAGCACTCCAAGGGACCGGAACCTTTGGCCCCAGTATTTT. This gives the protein CASTPRDRNLWPQYF.

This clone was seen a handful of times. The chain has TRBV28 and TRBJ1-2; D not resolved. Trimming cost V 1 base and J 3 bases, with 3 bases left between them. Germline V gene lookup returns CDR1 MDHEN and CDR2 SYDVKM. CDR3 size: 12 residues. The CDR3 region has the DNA TGTGCCAGCAGTTTATTAGACTATGGCTACACCTTC. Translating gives CASSLLDYGYTF.

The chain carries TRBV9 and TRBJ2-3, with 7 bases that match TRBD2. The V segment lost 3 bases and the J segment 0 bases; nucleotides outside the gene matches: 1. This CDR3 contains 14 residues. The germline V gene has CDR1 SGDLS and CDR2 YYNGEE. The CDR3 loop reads CASSDSGSTDTQYF. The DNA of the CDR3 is TGTGCCAGCAGCGATAGCGGGAGCACAGATACGCAGTATTTT.

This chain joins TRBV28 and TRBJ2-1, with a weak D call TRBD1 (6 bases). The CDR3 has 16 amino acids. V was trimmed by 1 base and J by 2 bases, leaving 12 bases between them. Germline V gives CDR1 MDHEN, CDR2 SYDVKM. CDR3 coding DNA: TGTGCCAGCAGTTTATTTCGGACAGTGACCTACAATGAGCAGTTCTTC. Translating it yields CASSLFRTVTYNEQFF. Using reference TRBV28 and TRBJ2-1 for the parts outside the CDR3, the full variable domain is DVKVTQSSRYLVKRTGEKVFLECVQDMDHENMFWYRQDPGLGLRLIYFSYDVKMKEKGDIPEGYSVSREKKERFSLILESASTNQTSMYLCASSLFRTVTYNEQFFGPGTRLTVL.

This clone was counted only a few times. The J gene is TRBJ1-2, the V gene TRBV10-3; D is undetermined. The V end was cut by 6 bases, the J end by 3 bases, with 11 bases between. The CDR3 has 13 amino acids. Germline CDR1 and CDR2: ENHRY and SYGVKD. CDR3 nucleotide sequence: TGTGCCATCAGGAAGAGGGAGGACTATGGCTACACCTTC. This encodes CAIRKREDYGYTF.

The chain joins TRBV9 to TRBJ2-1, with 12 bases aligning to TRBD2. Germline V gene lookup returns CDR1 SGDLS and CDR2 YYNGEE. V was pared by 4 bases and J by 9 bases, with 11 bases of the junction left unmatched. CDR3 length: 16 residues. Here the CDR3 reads CASSPLLAGGRGEQFF. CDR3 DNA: TGTGCCAGCAGCCCCCTTCTAGCGGGAGGGCGGGGTGAGCAGTTCTTC.